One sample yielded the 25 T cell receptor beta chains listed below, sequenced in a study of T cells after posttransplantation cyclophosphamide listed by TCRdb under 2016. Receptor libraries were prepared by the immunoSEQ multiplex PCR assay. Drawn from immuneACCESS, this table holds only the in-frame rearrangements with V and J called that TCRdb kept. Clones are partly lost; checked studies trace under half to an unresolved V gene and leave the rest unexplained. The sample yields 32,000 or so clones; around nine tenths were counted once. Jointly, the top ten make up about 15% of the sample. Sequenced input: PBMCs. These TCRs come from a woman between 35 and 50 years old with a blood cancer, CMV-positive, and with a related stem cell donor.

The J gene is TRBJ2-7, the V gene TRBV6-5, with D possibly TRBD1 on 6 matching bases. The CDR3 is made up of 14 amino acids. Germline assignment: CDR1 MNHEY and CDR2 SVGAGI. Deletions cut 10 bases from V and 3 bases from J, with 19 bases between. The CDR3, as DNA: TGTGCCACCAGCGAGGACAGTACTCTCTACGAGCAGTACTTC. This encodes CATSEDSTLYEQYF.

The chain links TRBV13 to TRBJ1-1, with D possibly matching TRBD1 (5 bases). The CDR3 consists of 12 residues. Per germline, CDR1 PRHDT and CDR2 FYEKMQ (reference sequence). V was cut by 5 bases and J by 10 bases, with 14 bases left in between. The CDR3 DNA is TGTGCCAGCAGCACCCGTCAGGGAGGAGCTTTCTTT. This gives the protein CASSTRQGGAFF.

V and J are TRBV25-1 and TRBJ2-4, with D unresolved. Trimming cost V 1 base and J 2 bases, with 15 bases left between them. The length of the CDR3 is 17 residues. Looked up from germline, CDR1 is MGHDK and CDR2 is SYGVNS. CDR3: CASSELTRNGSKNIQYF. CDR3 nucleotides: TGTGCCAGCAGTGAATTGACTCGCAATGGGTCCAAAAACATTCAGTACTTC.

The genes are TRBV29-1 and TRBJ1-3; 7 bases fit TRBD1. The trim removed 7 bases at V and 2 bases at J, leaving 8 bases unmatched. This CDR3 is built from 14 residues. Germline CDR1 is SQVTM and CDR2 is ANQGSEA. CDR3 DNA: TGCAGCGCCGGAGACAGGGCAGCTGGAAACACCATATATTTT. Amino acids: CSAGDRAAGNTIYF.

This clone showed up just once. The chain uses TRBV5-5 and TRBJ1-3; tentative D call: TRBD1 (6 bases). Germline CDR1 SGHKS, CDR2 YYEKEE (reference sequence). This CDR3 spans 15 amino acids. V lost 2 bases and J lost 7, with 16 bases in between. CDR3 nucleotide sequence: TGTGCCAGCAGCTTTCGGGACACGGACGTCAACACCATATATTTT. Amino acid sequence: CASSFRDTDVNTIYF.

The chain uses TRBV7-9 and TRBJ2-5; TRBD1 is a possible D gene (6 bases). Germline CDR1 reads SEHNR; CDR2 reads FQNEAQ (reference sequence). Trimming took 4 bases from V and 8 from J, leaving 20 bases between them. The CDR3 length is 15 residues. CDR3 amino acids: CASSSRGTAGDTQYF. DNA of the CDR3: TGTGCCAGCAGCTCTAGAGGGACGGCAGGGGATACCCAGTACTTC. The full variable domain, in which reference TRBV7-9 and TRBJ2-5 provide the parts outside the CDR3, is DTGVSQNPRHKITKRGQNVTFRCDPISEHNRLYWYRQTLGQGPEFLTYFQNEAQLEKSRLLSDRFSAERPKGSFSTLEIQRTEQGDSAMYLCASSSRGTAGDTQYFGPGTRLLVL.

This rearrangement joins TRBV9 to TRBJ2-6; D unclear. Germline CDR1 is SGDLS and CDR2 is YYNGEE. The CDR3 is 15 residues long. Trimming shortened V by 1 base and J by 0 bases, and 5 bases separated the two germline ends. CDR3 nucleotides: TGTGCCAGCAGCGTAAAGCCCTCTGGGGCCAACGTCCTGACTTTC. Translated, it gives CASSVKPSGANVLTF.

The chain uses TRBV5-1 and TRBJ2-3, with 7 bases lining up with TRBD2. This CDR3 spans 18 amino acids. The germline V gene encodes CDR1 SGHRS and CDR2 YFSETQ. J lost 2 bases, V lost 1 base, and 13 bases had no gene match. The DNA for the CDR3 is TGCGCCAGCAGCTTGTGGTCCGCGCTAGCGGCCTCCACAGATACGCAGTATTTT. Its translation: CASSLWSALAASTDTQYF.

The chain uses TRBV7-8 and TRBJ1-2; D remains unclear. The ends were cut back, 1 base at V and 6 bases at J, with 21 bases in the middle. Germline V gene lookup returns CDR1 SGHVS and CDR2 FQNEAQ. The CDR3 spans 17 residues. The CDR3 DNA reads TGTGCCAGCAGCTTAGTTGGATTCCCAGGCCCAGCCGATGGCTACACCTTC. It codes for CASSLVGFPGPADGYTF.

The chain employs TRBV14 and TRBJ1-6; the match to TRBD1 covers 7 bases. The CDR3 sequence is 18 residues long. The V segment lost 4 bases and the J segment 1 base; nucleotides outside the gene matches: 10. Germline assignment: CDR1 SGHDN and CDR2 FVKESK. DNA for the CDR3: TGTGCCAGCAGCCGCTCGGCTGACAGGGAATCCTATAATTCACCCCTCCACTTT. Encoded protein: CASSRSADRESYNSPLHF.

In DNA form, the CDR3 reads TGTGCCAGCAGATCCGACAGCTACGAGCAGTACTTC. This encodes CASRSDSYEQYF. V gene TRBV6-5 combines with J gene TRBJ2-7; the D gene is possibly TRBD1 (5 bases). This CDR3 region has 12 residues. With 6 bases removed from V and 3 bases from J, the gap between germline ends came to 9 bases. Germline V gene data show CDR1 as MNHEY and CDR2 as SVGAGI.

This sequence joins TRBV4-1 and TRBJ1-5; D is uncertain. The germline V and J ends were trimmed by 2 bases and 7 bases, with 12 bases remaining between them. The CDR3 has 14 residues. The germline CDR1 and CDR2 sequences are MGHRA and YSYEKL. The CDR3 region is CASSQIGSRQPQHF. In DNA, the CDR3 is TGCGCCAGCAGCCAAATTGGGAGTCGACAGCCCCAGCATTTT.

The CDR3, as DNA: TGTGCCAGCAGCGTAGCAGGGACAGGGGATTCCTACGAGCAGTACTTC. Amino acid sequence: CASSVAGTGDSYEQYF. This chain uses TRBV9 with TRBJ2-7, with 10 bases that match TRBD1. Germline values: CDR1 SGDLS, CDR2 YYNGEE. V was clipped by 0 bases and J by 1 base; unmatched bases: 4. The CDR3 runs to 16 residues.

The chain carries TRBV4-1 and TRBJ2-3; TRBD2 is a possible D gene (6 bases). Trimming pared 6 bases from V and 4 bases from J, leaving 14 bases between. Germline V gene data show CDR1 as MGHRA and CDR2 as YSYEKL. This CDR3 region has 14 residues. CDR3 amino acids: CASSEGWGADTQYF. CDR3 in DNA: TGCGCCAGCAGTGAGGGTTGGGGGGCAGATACGCAGTATTTT.

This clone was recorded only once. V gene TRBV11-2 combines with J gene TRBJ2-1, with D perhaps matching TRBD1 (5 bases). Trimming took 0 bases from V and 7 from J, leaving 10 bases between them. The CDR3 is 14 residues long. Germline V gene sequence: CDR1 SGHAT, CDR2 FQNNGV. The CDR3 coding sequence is TGTGCCAGCAGCTTAGATGCCAGGGCAAATGAGCAGTTCTTC. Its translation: CASSLDARANEQFF.

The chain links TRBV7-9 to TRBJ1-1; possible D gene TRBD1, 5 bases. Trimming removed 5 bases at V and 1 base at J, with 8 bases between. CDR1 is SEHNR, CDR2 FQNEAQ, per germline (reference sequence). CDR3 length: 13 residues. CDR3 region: CASSPGGNTEAFF. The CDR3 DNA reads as TGTGCCAGCAGCCCGGGGGGGAACACTGAAGCTTTCTTT.

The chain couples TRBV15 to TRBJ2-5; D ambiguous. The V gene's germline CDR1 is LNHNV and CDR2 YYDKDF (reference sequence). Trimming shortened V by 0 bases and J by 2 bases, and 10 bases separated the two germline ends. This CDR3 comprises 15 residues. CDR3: CATSREVVTQETQYF. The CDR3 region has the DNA TGTGCCACCAGCAGAGAAGTGGTCACTCAAGAGACCCAGTACTTC.

CDR3 bases: TGTGCCAGCAGCGCCAGTAGCGGGGGGGCCATAGAGACCCAGTACTTC. Its translation: CASSASSGGAIETQYF. This sequence joins TRBV5-4 and TRBJ2-5, with 11 positions matching TRBD2. The germline gives CDR1 SGHNT, CDR2 YYREEE (reference sequence). There are 16 residues in the CDR3. V dropped 4 bases and J dropped 4; count of bases not matched to a gene: 9.

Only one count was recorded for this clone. The CDR3 DNA sequence: TGTGCCAGCAGTTACTCGAACAGGGCTGATCAGCCCCAGCATTTT. Encoded protein: CASSYSNRADQPQHF. This sequence joins TRBV6-5 and TRBJ1-5; D possibly corresponds to TRBD1 (6 bases). CDR1 and CDR2 from the germline V gene are MNHEY and SVGAGI. The V end lost 0 bases, the J end lost 5 bases, and 11 bases lay between the germline ends. The CDR3 contains 15 residues.

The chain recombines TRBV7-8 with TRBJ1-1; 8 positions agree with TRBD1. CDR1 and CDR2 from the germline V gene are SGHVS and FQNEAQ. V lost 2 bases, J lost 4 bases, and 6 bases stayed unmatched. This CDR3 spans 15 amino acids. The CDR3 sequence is CASSLLDRGVTEAFF. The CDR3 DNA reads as TGTGCCAGCAGCTTATTAGACAGGGGAGTCACTGAAGCTTTCTTT.

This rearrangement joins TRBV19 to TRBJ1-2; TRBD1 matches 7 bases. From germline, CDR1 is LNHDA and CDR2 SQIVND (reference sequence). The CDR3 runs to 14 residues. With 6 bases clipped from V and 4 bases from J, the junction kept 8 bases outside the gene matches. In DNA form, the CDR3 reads TGTGCCAGTAGGCAAGCCGGGACAGCCTATGGCTACACCTTC. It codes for CASRQAGTAYGYTF.

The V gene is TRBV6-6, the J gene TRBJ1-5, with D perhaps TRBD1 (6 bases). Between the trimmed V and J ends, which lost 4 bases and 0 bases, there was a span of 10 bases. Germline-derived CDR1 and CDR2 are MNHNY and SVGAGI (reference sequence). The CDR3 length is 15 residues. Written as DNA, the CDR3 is TGTGCCAGCAGTTCTCGGACAGCTAGCAATCAGCCCCAGCATTTT. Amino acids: CASSSRTASNQPQHF.

The CDR3: CASSGRLAGNTDTQYF. The CDR3 DNA follows: TGCGCCAGCAGTGGTCGCCTAGCGGGGAACACAGATACGCAGTATTTT. The chain employs TRBV5-1 and TRBJ2-3; 9 bases map to TRBD2. After removal of 5 bases from V and 2 bases from J, the junction contained 9 bases not matched to a gene. Germline V CDR1 and CDR2: SGHRS, YFSETQ. This CDR3 is 16 amino acids long.

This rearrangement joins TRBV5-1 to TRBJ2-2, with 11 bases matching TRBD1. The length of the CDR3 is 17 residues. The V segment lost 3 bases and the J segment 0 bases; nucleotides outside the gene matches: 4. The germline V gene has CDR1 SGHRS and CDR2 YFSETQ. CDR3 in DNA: TGCGCCAGCAGCTCCAGGACAGGGGGCACGAACACCGGGGAGCTGTTTTTT. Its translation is CASSSRTGGTNTGELFF.

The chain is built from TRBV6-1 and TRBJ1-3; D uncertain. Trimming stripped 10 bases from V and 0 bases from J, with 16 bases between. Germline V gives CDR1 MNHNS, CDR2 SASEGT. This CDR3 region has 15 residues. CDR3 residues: CATAWSGSSGNTIYF. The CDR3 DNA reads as TGTGCCACCGCTTGGAGCGGTAGCTCTGGAAACACCATATATTTT.